The clone carrying this TCR beta chain was seen many times. Patients included in sequencing had previously demonstrated CD8+CD57+ cell expansion by flow cytometry. The source of the sample is a study of CD8+CD57+ T cells in acquired aplastic anemia. Genomic DNA was employed as the template in profiling TCR beta VDJ and CDR3. One entry per CDR3 protein results from TCRdb running MiXCR on the reads. Of about 200,000 distinct CDR3 sequences listed, under 55% are singletons. This receptor was taken from a human donor with aplastic anemia. The material sequenced was sorted CD4+, CD8+, or CD8+CD57+ T cells (not recorded which) from PBMCs.

CDR3 nucleotides: TGCGCCAGCAGCCGTCAGGAGATGAACACTGAAGCTTTCTTT. Translation: CASSRQEMNTEAFF. The V call is TRBV5-1, the J call TRBJ1-1; D is unclear. The ends were cut back, 4 bases at V and 0 bases at J, with 10 bases in the middle. Germline values: CDR1 SGHRS, CDR2 YFSETQ. This CDR3 comprises 14 residues. Full variable domain (outside the CDR3, taken from reference TRBV5-1 and TRBJ1-1): KAGVTQTPRYLIKTRGQQVTLSCSPISGHRSVSWYQQTPGQGLQFLFEYFSETQRNKGNFPGRFSGRQFSNSRSEMNVSTLELGDSALYLCASSRQEMNTEAFFGQGTRLTVV.